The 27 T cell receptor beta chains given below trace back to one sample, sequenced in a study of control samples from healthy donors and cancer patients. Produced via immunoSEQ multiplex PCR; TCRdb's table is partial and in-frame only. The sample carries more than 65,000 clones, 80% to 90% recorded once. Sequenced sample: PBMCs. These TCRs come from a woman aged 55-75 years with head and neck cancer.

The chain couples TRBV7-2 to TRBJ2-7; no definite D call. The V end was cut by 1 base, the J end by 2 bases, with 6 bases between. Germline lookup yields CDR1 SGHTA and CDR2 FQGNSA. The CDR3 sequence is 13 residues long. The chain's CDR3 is CASSLGSPYEQYF. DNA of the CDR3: TGTGCCAGCAGCTTAGGCAGTCCCTACGAGCAGTACTTC.

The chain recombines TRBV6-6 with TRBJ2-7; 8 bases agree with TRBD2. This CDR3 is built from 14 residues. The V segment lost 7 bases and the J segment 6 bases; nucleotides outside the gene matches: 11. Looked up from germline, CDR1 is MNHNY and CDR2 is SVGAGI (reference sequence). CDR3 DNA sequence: TGTGCCAGCACCCTAGCGGGCGGTCTCGCCGAGCAGTACTTC. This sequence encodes CASTLAGGLAEQYF.

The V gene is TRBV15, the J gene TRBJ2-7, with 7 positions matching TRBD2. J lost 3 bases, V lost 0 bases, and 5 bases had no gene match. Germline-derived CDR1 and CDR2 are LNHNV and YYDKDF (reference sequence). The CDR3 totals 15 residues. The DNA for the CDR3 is TGTGCCACCAGCAGAGATAGACTAGCAATCTACGAGCAGTACTTC. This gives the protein CATSRDRLAIYEQYF.

DNA for the CDR3: TGTGCCAGCAGCTCCCTTAGGGAGCTGTTTTTT. This sequence encodes CASSSLRELFF. This chain connects TRBV12-3 or TRBV12-4 to TRBJ2-2; D unresolved. The CDR3 runs to 11 residues. The germline V and J ends were trimmed by 6 bases and 9 bases, with 8 bases remaining between them.

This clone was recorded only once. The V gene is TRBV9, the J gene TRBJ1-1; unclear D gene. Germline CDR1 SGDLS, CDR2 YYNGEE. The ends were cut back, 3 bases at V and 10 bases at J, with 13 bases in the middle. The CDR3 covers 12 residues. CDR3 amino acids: CASSAAVGSAFF. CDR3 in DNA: TGTGCCAGCAGCGCCGCCGTGGGATCAGCTTTCTTT.

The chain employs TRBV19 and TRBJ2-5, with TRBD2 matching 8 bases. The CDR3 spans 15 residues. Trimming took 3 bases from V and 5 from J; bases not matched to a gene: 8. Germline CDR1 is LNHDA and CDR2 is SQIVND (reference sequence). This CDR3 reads CASSIPGGPEETQYF. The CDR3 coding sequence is TGTGCCAGTAGTATTCCGGGAGGGCCGGAGGAGACCCAGTACTTC.

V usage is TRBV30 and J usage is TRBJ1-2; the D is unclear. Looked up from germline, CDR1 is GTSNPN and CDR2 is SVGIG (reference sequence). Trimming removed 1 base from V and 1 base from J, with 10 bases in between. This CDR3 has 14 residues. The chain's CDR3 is CAWSGVIGNYGYTF. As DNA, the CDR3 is TGTGCCTGGAGTGGGGTAATCGGTAACTATGGCTACACCTTC.

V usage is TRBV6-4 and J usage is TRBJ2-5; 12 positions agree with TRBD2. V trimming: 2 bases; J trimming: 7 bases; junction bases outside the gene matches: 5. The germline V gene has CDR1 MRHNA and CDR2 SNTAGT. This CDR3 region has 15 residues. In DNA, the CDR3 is TGTGCCAGCAGTGACCTAGCGGGAGGGCGGGGGACCCAGTACTTC. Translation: CASSDLAGGRGTQYF.

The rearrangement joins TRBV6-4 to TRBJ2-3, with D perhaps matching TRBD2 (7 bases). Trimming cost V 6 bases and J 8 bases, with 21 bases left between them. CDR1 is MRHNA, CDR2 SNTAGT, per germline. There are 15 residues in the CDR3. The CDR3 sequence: CASSVRTGGGGTQYF. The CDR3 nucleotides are TGTGCCAGCAGCGTCAGGACCGGAGGGGGGGGTACGCAGTATTTT.

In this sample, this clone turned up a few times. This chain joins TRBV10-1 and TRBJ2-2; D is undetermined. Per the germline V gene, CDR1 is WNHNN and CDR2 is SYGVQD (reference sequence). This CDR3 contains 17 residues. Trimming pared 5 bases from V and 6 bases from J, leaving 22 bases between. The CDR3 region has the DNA TGCGCCAGCAGTCCAACCGCGGAGCACGAGTTCGCCGGGGAGCTGTTTTTT. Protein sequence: CASSPTAEHEFAGELFF.

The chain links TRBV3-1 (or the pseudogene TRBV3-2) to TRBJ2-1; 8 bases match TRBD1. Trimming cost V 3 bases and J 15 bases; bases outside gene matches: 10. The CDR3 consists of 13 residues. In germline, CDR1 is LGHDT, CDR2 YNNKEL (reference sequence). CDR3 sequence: CASSHRRAGQAFF. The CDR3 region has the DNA TGTGCCAGCAGCCATCGTAGGGCGGGACAGGCGTTCTTC.

The DNA of the CDR3 is TGTGCCAGCAGCCTCCGGGACAGGGGCGAACAGTACTTC. Translating it yields CASSLRDRGEQYF. This sequence joins TRBV5-6 and TRBJ2-7, with 10 bases matching TRBD1. CDR3 length equals 13 residues. Losses at the gene ends were 4 bases for V and 10 bases for J; bases not matched to a gene: 8. CDR1 is SGHDT, CDR2 YYEEEE, per germline.

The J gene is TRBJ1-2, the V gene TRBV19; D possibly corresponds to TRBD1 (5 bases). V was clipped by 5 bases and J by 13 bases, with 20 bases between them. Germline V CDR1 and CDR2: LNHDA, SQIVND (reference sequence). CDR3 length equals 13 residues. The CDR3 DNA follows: TGTGCCAGTAGTCCCAACCGCGGGACCGCCGGCACCTTC. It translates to CASSPNRGTAGTF.

The CDR3 reads CASKKERAGTGELFF. CDR3 sequence (DNA): TGTGCCAGCAAAAAGGAAAGAGCGGGCACCGGGGAGCTGTTTTTT. This sequence joins TRBV2 and TRBJ2-2; D may be TRBD2 (6 bases). The CDR3 runs to 15 residues. V gave up 7 bases and J gave up 4 bases, with 16 bases separating them. CDR1 is SNHLY, CDR2 FYNNEI, per germline.

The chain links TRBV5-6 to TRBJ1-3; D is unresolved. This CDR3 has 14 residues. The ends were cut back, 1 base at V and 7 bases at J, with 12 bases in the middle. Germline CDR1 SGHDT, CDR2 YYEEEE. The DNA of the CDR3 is TGTGCCAGCAGCTTGACGGGCAGGTGGAACACCATATATTTT. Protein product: CASSLTGRWNTIYF. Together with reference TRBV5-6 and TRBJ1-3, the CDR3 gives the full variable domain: DAGVTQSPTHLIKTRGQQVTLRCSPKSGHDTVSWYQQALGQGPQFIFQYYEEEERQRGNFPDRFSGHQFPNYSSELNVNALLLGDSALYLCASSLTGRWNTIYFGEGSWLTVV.

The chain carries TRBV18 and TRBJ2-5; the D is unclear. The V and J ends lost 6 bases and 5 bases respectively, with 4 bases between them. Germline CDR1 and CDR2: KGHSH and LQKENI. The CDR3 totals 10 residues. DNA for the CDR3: TGTGCCAGCTCGGCCGAGACCCAGTACTTC. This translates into CASSAETQYF.

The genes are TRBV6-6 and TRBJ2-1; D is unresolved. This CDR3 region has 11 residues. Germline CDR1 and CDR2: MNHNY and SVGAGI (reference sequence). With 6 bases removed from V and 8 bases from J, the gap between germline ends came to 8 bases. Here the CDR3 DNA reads TGTGCCAGCAGCCAAGTCTATGAGCAGTTCTTC. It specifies CASSQVYEQFF.

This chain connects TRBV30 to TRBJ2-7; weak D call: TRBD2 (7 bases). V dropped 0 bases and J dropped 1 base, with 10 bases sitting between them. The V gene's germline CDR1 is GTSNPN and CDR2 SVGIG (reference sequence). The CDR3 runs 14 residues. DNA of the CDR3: TGTGCCTGGAGTGTAGGGGGGGGATCCTACGAGCAGTACTTC. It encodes CAWSVGGGSYEQYF.

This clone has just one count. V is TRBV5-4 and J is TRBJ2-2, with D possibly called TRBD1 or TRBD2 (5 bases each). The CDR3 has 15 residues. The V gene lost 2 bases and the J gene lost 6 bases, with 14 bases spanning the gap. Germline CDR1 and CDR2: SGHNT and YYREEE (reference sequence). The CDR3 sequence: CASSFGGLTAGELFF. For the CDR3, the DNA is TGTGCCAGCAGCTTCGGAGGACTGACAGCCGGGGAGCTGTTTTTT.

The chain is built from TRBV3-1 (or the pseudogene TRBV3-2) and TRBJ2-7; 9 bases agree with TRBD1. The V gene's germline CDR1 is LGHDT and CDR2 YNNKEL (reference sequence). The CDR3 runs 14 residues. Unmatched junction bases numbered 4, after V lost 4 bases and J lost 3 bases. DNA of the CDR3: TGTGCCAGCAGCCCCGGGACAGGGTTCTACGAGCAGTACTTC. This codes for CASSPGTGFYEQYF.

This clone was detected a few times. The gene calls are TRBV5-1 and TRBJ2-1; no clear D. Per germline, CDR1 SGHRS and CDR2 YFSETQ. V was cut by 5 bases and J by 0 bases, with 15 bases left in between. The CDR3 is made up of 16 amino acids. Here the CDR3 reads CASSPELVGSYNEQFF. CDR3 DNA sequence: TGCGCCAGCAGTCCGGAATTGGTAGGCTCCTACAATGAGCAGTTCTTC.

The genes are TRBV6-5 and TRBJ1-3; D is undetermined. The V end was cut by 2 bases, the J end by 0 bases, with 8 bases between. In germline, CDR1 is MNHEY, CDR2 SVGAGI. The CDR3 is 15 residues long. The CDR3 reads CASSYPPDSGNTIYF. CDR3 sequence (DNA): TGTGCCAGCAGTTACCCTCCTGACTCTGGAAACACCATATATTTT.

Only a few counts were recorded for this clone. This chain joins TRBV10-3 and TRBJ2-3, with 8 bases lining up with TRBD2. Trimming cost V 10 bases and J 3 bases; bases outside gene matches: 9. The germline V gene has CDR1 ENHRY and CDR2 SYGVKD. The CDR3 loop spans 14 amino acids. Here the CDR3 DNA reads TGTGCCACGAGCGGGAGTGTGAGTACAGATACGCAGTATTTT. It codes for CATSGSVSTDTQYF.

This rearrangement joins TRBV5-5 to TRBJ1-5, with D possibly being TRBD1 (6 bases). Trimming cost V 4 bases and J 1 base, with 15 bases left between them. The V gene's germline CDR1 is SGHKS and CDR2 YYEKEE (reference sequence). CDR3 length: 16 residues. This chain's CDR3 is CASSPLSGVSNQPQHF. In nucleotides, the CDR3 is TGTGCCAGCAGCCCACTGTCAGGGGTCAGCAATCAGCCCCAGCATTTT.

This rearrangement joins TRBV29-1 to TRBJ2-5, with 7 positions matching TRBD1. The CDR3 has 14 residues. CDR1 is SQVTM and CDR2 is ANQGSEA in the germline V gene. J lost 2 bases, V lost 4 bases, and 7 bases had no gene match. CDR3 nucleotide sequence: TGCAGCGTTGTCATTTCAGGGGGACAAGAGACCCAGTACTTC. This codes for CSVVISGGQETQYF.

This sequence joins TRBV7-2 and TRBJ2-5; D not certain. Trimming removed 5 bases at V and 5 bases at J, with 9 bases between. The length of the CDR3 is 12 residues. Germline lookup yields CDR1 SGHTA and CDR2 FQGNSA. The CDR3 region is CASSLSRETQYF. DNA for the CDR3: TGTGCCAGCAGCCTATCCCGGGAGACCCAGTACTTC.

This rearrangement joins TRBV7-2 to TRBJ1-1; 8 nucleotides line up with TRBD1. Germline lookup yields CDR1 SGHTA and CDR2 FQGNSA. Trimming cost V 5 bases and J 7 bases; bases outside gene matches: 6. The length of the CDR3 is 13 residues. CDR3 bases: TGTGCCAGCAGCCAAGGACAGGGATTTGAAGCTTTCTTT. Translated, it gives CASSQGQGFEAFF. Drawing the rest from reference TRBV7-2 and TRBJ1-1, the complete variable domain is GAGVSQSPSNKVTEKGKDVELRCDPISGHTALYWYRQSLGQGLEFLIYFQGNSAPDKSGLPSDRFSAERTGGSVSTLTIQRTQQEDSAVYLCASSQGQGFEAFFGQGTRLTVV.